This passage covers 3 T cell receptor beta chains from one sample sequenced in a study of post-analysis software for immune sequencing data. Prepared TCR beta cDNA libraries contained unique molecular identifiers. A single record per CDR3 protein comes from TCRdb applying MiXCR to the PCR reads. The sample shows 150,000 to 200,000 distinct CDR3 sequences, roughly 35% of them seen only once. The input for sequencing was blood, taken after autologous hematopoietic stem cell transplantation. Receptors originate from a girl aged 10-17 years with multiple sclerosis.

V gene TRBV29-1 combines with J gene TRBJ2-5; possibly TRBD2 for D (7 bases). The end of the DNA is better explained by TRBJ2-7, so the J call may be wrong. Looked up from germline, CDR1 is SQVTM and CDR2 is ANQGSEA. The CDR3 has 13 amino acids. CDR3 sequence (DNA): TGCAGCGTTAGGGGGGGACCTACGCGCGAGCAGTACTTC. Its translation: CSVRGGPTREQYF.

V is TRBV9 and J is TRBJ2-7; TRBD1 matches at 8 bases. The CDR3 length is 13 residues. From germline, CDR1 is SGDLS and CDR2 YYNGEE. V shed 3 bases, J shed 6 bases, and the junction held 5 bases outside the gene matches. The CDR3 nucleotides read TGTGCCAGCAGCGCAAGGACAGGGTTCGAGCAGTACTTC. It encodes CASSARTGFEQYF.

This clonotype was recorded many times. A much larger clone is a single base away; this may be a read error. The rearrangement joins TRBV20-1 to TRBJ2-5; D call uncertain. CDR3 length equals 15 residues. Trimming pared 3 bases from V and 4 bases from J, leaving 18 bases between. Germline CDR1 and CDR2: DFQATT and SNEGSKA (reference sequence). The CDR3 reads CSASLDSETRETQYF. The CDR3 nucleotides are TGCAGTGCTAGCTTGGATTCCGAGACCCGAGAGACCCAGTACTTC.